This TCR beta chain originates from a study of PD-L1 blockade in urothelial cancer (dated by TCRdb to about 2017). A note on the overall study: Every patient began therapy at some point between 2013 and 2015 and was given atezolizumab 1,200 mg intravenously every 3 weeks. Pretreatment tumor samples, along with matched peripheral blood serially collected before and after atezolizumab treatment, were subjected to TCR sequencing. Patients had an ECOG performance status of 0 or 1 and had received between 0 and 3 prior chemotherapy regimens. Blood samples were analyzed at two time points: 3 weeks after treatment start (second dose) and 6 weeks after treatment start. Pretreatment blood TCR-seq was available for nearly 30 patients, at least one posttreatment blood collection was obtained for 24 patients, and tumor TCR-seq was available for 24 patients. The study, an exploratory multi-omic analysis, examined somatic, immune and clinical correlates of response to PD-L1 blockade with atezolizumab in urothelial cancer. About 85% of the 29 patients were identified as males with urothelial cancer of bladder origin, and a prior smoking history was reported by 18 of 29 patients. Durable clinical benefit was achieved by nine patients but not by the remaining 20. A median of roughly 140,000 T cells and some 82,000 unique TCRs was obtained from blood samples, and a median clonality of approximately 0.08 was observed. In the same patients, whole exome sequencing and RNA sequencing of pretreatment tumors were performed in addition to TCR sequencing. Progression-free survival longer than 6 months counted as durable clinical benefit, and TCR features were additionally tested against both progression-free and overall survival. Points the paper makes about the study in general: Patients with durable benefit showed greater expansion of tumor-associated TCR clones in peripheral blood 3 weeks after starting treatment (n ≈ 23, p = 0.022). A pretreatment peripheral blood TCR clonality below the median was linked to improved progression-free and overall survival. Because of the small sample size (n of about 29) and the many exploratory analyses performed, the results are intended to be regarded as hypothesis-generating.

The cohort comprised nearly 30 patients with locally advanced or metastatic urothelial carcinoma treated at Memorial Sloan Kettering on a trial protocol. Peripheral blood mononuclear cells were collected pretreatment and during treatment, at between 1 and 8 total time points per patient. The Qiagen DNeasy Blood extraction kit was used to purify genomic DNA from total PBMCs and from tumor samples. PBMCs were collected pretreatment and during treatment and were isolated and stored as previously described. About this clone itself: The antigen this receptor binds is unknown. The junction does not match germline at one end; this may be a read error.

The germline V gene gives CDR1 as SGDLS and CDR2 as YYNGEE. The CDR3 spans 15 residues, from the cysteine through the phenylalanine. Kept here is only the CDR3 DNA, which spans 45 bases and is read in frame from base 1. To estimate absolute template abundance from read counts, synthetic TCR analog templates were spiked into each PCR. TCRbeta CDR3 regions were amplified from genomic DNA with bias-controlled V and J gene primers using the immunoSEQ assay. Sequencing of rearranged TCRbeta segments was performed at approximately 20X coverage. The source study handled its data this way. Sequencing errors were corrected by clustering and CDR3s were annotated against IMGT to assign V, D and J genes. Downstream analyses used only productive TCRbeta rearrangements, leaving out any out-of-frame or stop-codon sequences. To compute clonality, Shannon entropy was normalized by the log of the number of unique productive sequences and then subtracted from one. Fisher's exact test with Benjamini-Hochberg correction, using a cutoff of adjusted p below 0.01, was how clones that differed between time points or between blood and tumor were identified. TCRdb carries this immuneACCESS record with in-frame sequences only. Its versions omit some clonotypes, under half of them owing to an unresolved V gene in the studies checked, with the rest unexplained. That table is the source of V, J and clone size, and D and trimming were worked out from the DNA. Present in this sample are 35,000 to 40,000 clones, over 75% of which were seen just once. The ten largest clones take up approximately 3.5% of the sample.

Here the chain combines TRBV9 and TRBJ2-7; 8 junctional bases match TRBD2. Here the sequenced sample was PBMCs, taken around atezolizumab (anti-PD-L1) treatment. This sequence was found in a man aged 65-85 years with urothelial cancer. The sequence in DNA is TGTGCCGGCAGCGTTACTAGCGGCAATCCCTACGAGCAGTACTTC. This is translated as CAGSVTSGNPYEQYF.